The 27 T cell receptor beta chains reported below all come from one sample, sequenced in a study of T cells in Graves' hyperthyroidism and ophthalmopathy. It was RNA transcripts that yielded the amplified TCR beta CDR3 regions. An initial round of RT-PCR targeting the TCR CDR3 relied on the HTBI primer set. One entry per CDR3 protein, called by TCRdb with MiXCR from the multiplex PCR reads. Here the sample spans about 600,000 distinct CDR3 sequences, more than 15% being singletons. The specimen was blood. These receptor sequences come from a woman in her forties with Graves' ophthalmopathy.

DNA of the CDR3: TGTGCCAGCAGCAACACTTTGTCTCACGAGCAGTACTTC. Translating gives CASSNTLSHEQYF. J is TRBJ2-7 and V is TRBV6-1; D is unresolved. V was clipped by 6 bases and J by 5 bases, with 14 bases between them. The CDR3 is made up of 13 amino acids. CDR1 and CDR2 from the germline V gene are MNHNS and SASEGT.

About this clonotype itself: This clone may be a read error of a much larger clone one base away. The chain joins TRBV7-9 to TRBJ2-3; D possibly corresponds to TRBD1 (6 bases). The V end was cut by 5 bases, the J end by 1 base, with 13 bases between. This CDR3 comprises 15 residues. CDR1 is SEHNR, CDR2 FQNEAQ, per germline (reference sequence). This CDR3 is CASSHSPGGTDTQYF. The CDR3 DNA reads as TGTGCCAGCAGCCACTCCCCAGGGGGCACAGATACGCAGTATTTT.

This clonotype turned up a few times. At one end the junction does not follow the germline gene, possibly because of a read error. This rearrangement joins TRBV18 to TRBJ2-7, with 7 bases aligning to TRBD1. There are 14 residues in the CDR3. CDR1 and CDR2 from the germline V gene are KGHSH and LQKENI. The CDR3 here is CASSTYRGSNEQYF. CDR3 coding DNA: TGTGCCAGCTCAACATACAGGGGCTCCAACGAGCAGTACTTC. The variable domain in full, with the rest retrieved from reference TRBV18 and TRBJ2-7, is NAGVMQNPRHLVRRRGQEARLRCSPMKGHSHVYWYRQLPEEGLKFMVYLQKENIIDESGMPKERFSAEFPKEGPSILRIQQVVRGDSAAYFCASSTYRGSNEQYFGPGTRLTVT.

The V call is TRBV20-1, the J call TRBJ1-3; no definite D call. This CDR3 contains 15 residues. Looked up from germline, CDR1 is DFQATT and CDR2 is SNEGSKA (reference sequence). The V end lost 4 bases, the J end lost 4 bases, and 17 bases lay between the germline ends. CDR3 residues: CSANGESAGGNTIYF. CDR3 sequence (DNA): TGCAGTGCTAATGGGGAAAGCGCGGGAGGAAACACCATATATTTT.

The rearrangement joins TRBV6-2 or TRBV6-3 to TRBJ1-2; D is unresolved. The CDR3 has 13 amino acids. V was cut by 3 bases and J by 8 bases, with 13 bases left in between. The germline V gene has CDR1 MNHEY and CDR2 SVGEGT. This chain's CDR3 is CASSYESVRGYTF. The CDR3 DNA sequence: TGTGCCAGCAGTTATGAATCAGTTAGAGGCTACACCTTC.

Note on this clonotype: Since a much larger clone is just one base distant, this may be a read error. This chain connects TRBV18 to TRBJ2-1, with D unresolved. The CDR3 extends over 12 amino acids. Germline values: CDR1 KGHSH, CDR2 LQKENI. The CDR3: CASSPTTNGQFF. CDR3 DNA sequence: TGTGCCAGCTCCCCTACGACCAATGGGCAGTTCTTC.

The J gene is TRBJ1-2, the V gene TRBV12-3 or TRBV12-4; 9 bases are a match to TRBD1. J was trimmed by 8 bases and V by 6 bases; bases with no gene match: 13. This CDR3 region has 15 residues. The CDR3 protein is CASSPPNRGPHGYTF. The CDR3 region has the DNA TGTGCCAGCAGCCCACCCAACAGGGGGCCTCACGGCTACACCTTC.

A note on this clonotype: Given a much more abundant clone one base away, this may be a read error. This chain links TRBV3-1 with TRBJ1-2; no firm D call. Germline V gene sequence: CDR1 LGHDT, CDR2 YNNKEL (reference sequence). This CDR3 comprises 12 residues. The CDR3 DNA follows: TGTGCCAGCAGCCAAGCGCATAGTCCAATCGCCTTC. This codes for CASSQAHSPIAF.

The rearrangement links TRBV7-8 to TRBJ1-3; D is unclear. V lost 5 bases to trimming and J lost 0 bases, with 14 bases between them. This CDR3 has 16 amino acids. The V gene's germline CDR1 is SGHVS and CDR2 FQNEAQ. CDR3 DNA sequence: TGTGCCAGCAGCCCAATCGGACGGCCCTCTGGAAACACCATATATTTT. Protein sequence: CASSPIGRPSGNTIYF.

This clonotype turned up a few times. This chain links TRBV6-1 with TRBJ1-4, with TRBD1 matching over 12 bases. The germline gives CDR1 MNHNS, CDR2 SASEGT. The CDR3 runs 16 residues. V shed 6 bases and J 13 bases; nucleotides not matched to a gene: 15. CDR3 sequence (DNA): TGTGCCAGCAGGGGACAGGGGGCGTTGTTGGGTGAAGCACTGTTTTTT. Amino acids: CASRGQGALLGEALFF.

This clonotype occurred a few times. A much larger clonotype is one base distant, so this may be a read error. The chain links TRBV30 to TRBJ2-7, with 7 bases matching TRBD2. Per germline, CDR1 GTSNPN and CDR2 SVGIG (reference sequence). Germline trimming cut 3 bases from V and 6 bases from J; bases unmatched to any gene: 14. The CDR3 is made up of 15 amino acids. The CDR3 DNA reads TGTGCCTGGAGGCATCCGACGGGGGGACGGCGCGAGCAGTACGTC. It is translated as CAWRHPTGGRREQYV.

This clonotype was seen at least ten times. This rearrangement joins TRBV20-1 to TRBJ2-7; perhaps TRBD1 as D (6 bases). The CDR3 loop spans 13 amino acids. Trimming shortened V by 6 bases and J by 2 bases, and 14 bases separated the two germline ends. Germline-derived CDR1 and CDR2 are DFQATT and SNEGSKA (reference sequence). The CDR3 DNA sequence: TGCAGTGCAGGGGGACCAGGACCCTACGAGCAGTACTTC. Protein: CSAGGPGPYEQYF.

This clonotype was seen ten or more times. The rearrangement joins TRBV6-1 to TRBJ2-3; D perhaps matches TRBD1 (6 bases). CDR3 length equals 16 residues. Germline V lookup: CDR1 MNHNS, CDR2 SASEGT. Trimming shortened V by 6 bases and J by 4 bases, and 20 bases separated the two germline ends. The CDR3 DNA is TGTGCCAGCAGACTTTTAACAGGGAAACGCGCAGATACGCAGTATTTT. This encodes CASRLLTGKRADTQYF.

This clonotype has ten or more counts. The V gene is TRBV5-1, the J gene TRBJ2-2, with D possibly being TRBD1 (6 bases). V lost 0 bases to trimming and J lost 1 base, with 13 bases between them. Germline values: CDR1 SGHRS, CDR2 YFSETQ. The CDR3 length is 17 residues. The CDR3 region is CASSLGHRDKNTGELFF. Here the CDR3 DNA reads TGCGCCAGCAGCTTGGGGCACCGGGACAAGAACACCGGGGAGCTGTTTTTT. The complete variable domain, with remaining parts taken from reference TRBV5-1 and TRBJ2-2, reads KAGVTQTPRYLIKTRGQQVTLSCSPISGHRSVSWYQQTPGQGLQFLFEYFSETQRNKGNFPGRFSGRQFSNSRSEMNVSTLELGDSALYLCASSLGHRDKNTGELFFGEGSRLTVL.

This clonotype was detected ten times or more. The rearrangement links TRBV12-3 or TRBV12-4 to TRBJ2-7, with unresolved D. The CDR3 spans 12 residues. The V end lost 3 bases, the J end lost 6 bases, and 9 bases lay between the germline ends. For the CDR3, the DNA is TGTGCCAGCAGTTTTGGGGAAACCGAGCAGTACTTC. Protein sequence: CASSFGETEQYF.

This clonotype was counted between two and nine times. The gene calls are TRBV20-1 and TRBJ2-3; D gene unclear. Germline V gene sequence: CDR1 DFQATT, CDR2 SNEGSKA (reference sequence). The V gene lost 4 bases and the J gene lost 1 base, with 3 bases spanning the gap. The length of the CDR3 is 11 residues. This CDR3 reads CSAKGTDTQYF. CDR3 DNA sequence: TGCAGTGCTAAGGGCACAGATACGCAGTATTTT.

This clonotype was seen repeatedly, ten times or more. V usage is TRBV7-2 and J usage is TRBJ1-4, with D tentatively TRBD1 (6 bases). Trimming pared 5 bases from V and 8 bases from J, leaving 15 bases between. The CDR3 loop spans 14 amino acids. The germline CDR1 and CDR2 sequences are SGHTA and FQGNSA. The CDR3: CASSPPGHREKLFF. Here the CDR3 DNA reads TGTGCCAGCAGCCCGCCGGGACACCGGGAAAAACTGTTTTTT.

This chain uses TRBV5-1 with TRBJ2-1; the match to TRBD2 covers 8 bases. V gave up 4 bases and J gave up 2 bases; unmatched junction bases: 5. The germline V gene encodes CDR1 SGHRS and CDR2 YFSETQ. CDR3 size: 15 residues. This CDR3 is CASSQRGYTYNEQFF. The CDR3 nucleotides read TGCGCCAGCAGCCAGCGGGGGTACACCTACAATGAGCAGTTCTTC.

This clonotype showed up many times. The chain couples TRBV28 to TRBJ2-7; D is uncertain. V was shortened by 7 bases and J by 3 bases, with 13 bases between the two germline ends. The CDR3 runs to 13 residues. From germline, CDR1 is MDHEN and CDR2 SYDVKM. CDR3 protein: CASIKDNNYEQYF. The CDR3 nucleotides read TGTGCCAGCATCAAAGACAACAACTACGAGCAGTACTTC.

This clonotype was counted many times. V usage is TRBV14 and J usage is TRBJ2-5; D might be TRBD2 (6 bases). V was pared by 5 bases and J by 2 bases, with 15 bases between. The V gene's germline CDR1 is SGHDN and CDR2 FVKESK. The CDR3 covers 15 residues. The CDR3 reads CASSFDRAGQETQYF. Written as DNA, the CDR3 is TGTGCCAGCAGCTTTGACCGGGCGGGGCAAGAGACCCAGTACTTC. Drawing the rest from reference TRBV14 and TRBJ2-5, the complete variable domain is EAGVTQFPSHSVIEKGQTVTLRCDPISGHDNLYWYRRVMGKEIKFLLHFVKESKQDESGMPNNRFLAERTGGTYSTLKVQPAELEDSGVYFCASSFDRAGQETQYFGPGTRLLVL.

This clonotype appeared many times. The V and J genes are TRBV11-2 and TRBJ2-1; tentative D call: TRBD2 (5 bases). The V end lost 4 bases, the J end lost 4 bases, and 11 bases lay between the germline ends. CDR1 and CDR2 (germline): SGHAT, FQNNGV. This CDR3 contains 14 residues. CDR3 protein: CASSSPGLYNEQFF. CDR3 DNA sequence: TGTGCCAGCAGCTCCCCCGGACTGTACAATGAGCAGTTCTTC.

The V and J genes are TRBV2 and TRBJ2-1, with TRBD2 as a possible D gene (5 bases). The CDR3 loop spans 14 amino acids. Trimming left V 2 bases short and J 10 bases short, with 15 bases between. Germline CDR1 is SNHLY and CDR2 is FYNNEI. CDR3: CASSEMEYGGEQFF. The CDR3 coding sequence is TGTGCCAGCAGTGAAATGGAGTATGGCGGGGAGCAGTTCTTC. The full variable domain, with the rest looked up from reference TRBV2 and TRBJ2-1, is EPEVTQTPSHQVTQMGQEVILRCVPISNHLYFYWYRQILGQKVEFLVSFYNNEISEKSEIFDDQFSVERPDGSNFTLKIRSTKLEDSAMYFCASSEMEYGGEQFFGPGTRLTVL.

The sample holds many counts of this clonotype. The chain employs TRBV30 and TRBJ2-1; 14 bases fit TRBD2. This CDR3 contains 16 residues. V trimming: 5 bases; J trimming: 8 bases; junction bases outside the gene matches: 11. Per the germline V gene, CDR1 is GTSNPN and CDR2 is SVGIG (reference sequence). CDR3 coding DNA: TGTGCCTGGGCCGGGACTAGCGGGAGTAGGGTAGATGAGCAGTTCTTC. Its translation: CAWAGTSGSRVDEQFF.

This rearrangement joins TRBV2 to TRBJ2-5; the match to TRBD1 covers 7 bases. Germline V lookup: CDR1 SNHLY, CDR2 FYNNEI. V shed 3 bases and J 1 base; nucleotides not matched to a gene: 5. There are 15 residues in the CDR3. The CDR3 DNA sequence: TGTGCCAGCAGTGACCCCGGACAGGTCCAAGAGACCCAGTACTTC. Its translation: CASSDPGQVQETQYF.

There are many counts of this clonotype. The chain combines TRBV7-2 with TRBJ2-1; 7 bases agree with TRBD2. This CDR3 spans 14 amino acids. Germline-derived CDR1 and CDR2 are SGHTA and FQGNSA. After removal of 0 bases from V and 7 bases from J, the junction contained 3 bases not matched to a gene. CDR3 sequence: CASSLAGGTNEQFF. The CDR3 DNA sequence: TGTGCCAGCAGCTTAGCGGGGGGGACTAATGAGCAGTTCTTC.

A note on this clonotype: A much larger clone lies one base from this, so it may be a read error. The chain links TRBV20-1 to TRBJ2-3; the match to TRBD2 covers 7 bases. The germline V gene has CDR1 DFQATT and CDR2 SNEGSKA (reference sequence). The CDR3 spans 15 residues. The DNA of the CDR3 is TGCAGTGCTAGACTTAGCGGGTCTAGCACAGATATGCAGTATTTT. Protein: CSARLSGSSTDMQYF.

This clonotype was counted only a few times. The rearrangement uses TRBV27 and TRBJ1-5, with D possibly TRBD1 on 6 matching bases. V dropped 5 bases and J dropped 3 bases, with 11 bases sitting between them. The CDR3 length is 14 residues. The germline CDR1 and CDR2 sequences are MNHEY and SMNVEV (reference sequence). CDR3 loop: CASSPGHLNQPQHF. The DNA of the CDR3 is TGTGCCAGCAGTCCGGGACATCTCAATCAGCCCCAGCATTTT.